This T cell receptor beta chain was captured by sequencing in a study of Ad26.COV2.S vaccination and SARS-CoV-2 variants. Treatment: over 15 received Ad26.COV2.S at low or high dose, single or two shots; 5 received placebo; per-sample allocation not given. Specimen acquisition occurred on day 63 following the initial vaccine or placebo injection. Sequencing used immunoSEQ multiplex PCR; TCRdb keeps in-frame clones, though not all of them. The table lists 330,000 or so clones, roughly nine tenths of them singletons. The CDR3 runs to 18 residues. Trimming cost V 0 bases and J 7 bases, with 24 bases left between them. Germline-derived CDR1 and CDR2 are GTSNPN and SVGIG (reference sequence).

The source is a person between 18 and 59 years old who received the Ad26.COV2.S COVID-19 vaccine or a placebo. The rearrangement joins TRBV30 to TRBJ1-4; D remains ambiguous. The material sequenced was peripheral blood, taken in a trial of Ad26.COV2.S vaccine versus placebo. The CDR3: CAWSVRRSSYDSSEKLFF. The CDR3 DNA follows: TGTGCCTGGAGTGTCCGCCGTTCTAGTTATGATTCGAGTGAAAAACTGTTTTTT.